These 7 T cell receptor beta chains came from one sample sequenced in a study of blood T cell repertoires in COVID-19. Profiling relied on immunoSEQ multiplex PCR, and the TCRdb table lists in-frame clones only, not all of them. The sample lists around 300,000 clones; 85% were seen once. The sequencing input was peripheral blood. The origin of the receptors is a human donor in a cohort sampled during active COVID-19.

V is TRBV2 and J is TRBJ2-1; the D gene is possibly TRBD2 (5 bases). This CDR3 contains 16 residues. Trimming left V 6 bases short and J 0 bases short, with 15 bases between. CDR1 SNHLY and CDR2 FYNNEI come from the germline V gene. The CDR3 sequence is CASRWGRRSSYNEQFF. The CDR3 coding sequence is TGTGCCAGCAGATGGGGTCGGAGGAGCTCCTACAATGAGCAGTTCTTC.

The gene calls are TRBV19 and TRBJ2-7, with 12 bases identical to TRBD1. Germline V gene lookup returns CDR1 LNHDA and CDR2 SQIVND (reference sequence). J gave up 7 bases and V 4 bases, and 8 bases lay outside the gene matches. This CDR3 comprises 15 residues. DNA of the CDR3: TGTGCCAGTAGTAAGCCGGGACAGGGGGCTTGGGAGCAGTACTTC. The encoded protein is CASSKPGQGAWEQYF.

The CDR3 DNA reads TGCAGTGCTAGACAGGGGTATGAAGCTTTCTTT. It codes for CSARQGYEAFF. The rearrangement joins TRBV20-1 to TRBJ1-1, with a tentative D call TRBD1 (6 bases). CDR1 is DFQATT and CDR2 is SNEGSKA in the germline V gene (reference sequence). The CDR3 is made up of 11 amino acids. V lost 2 bases and J lost 7, with 8 bases in between.

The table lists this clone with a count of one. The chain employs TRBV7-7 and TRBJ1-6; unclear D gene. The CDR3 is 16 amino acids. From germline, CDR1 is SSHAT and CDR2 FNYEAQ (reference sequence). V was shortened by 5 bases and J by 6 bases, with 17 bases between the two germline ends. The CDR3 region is CASSPPQHSLNSPLHF. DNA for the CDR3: TGTGCCAGCAGCCCTCCTCAACATAGCCTTAATTCACCCCTCCACTTT.

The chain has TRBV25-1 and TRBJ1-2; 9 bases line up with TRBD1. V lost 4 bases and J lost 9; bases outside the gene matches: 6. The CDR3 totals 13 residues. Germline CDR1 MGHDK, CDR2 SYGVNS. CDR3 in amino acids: CASSAAGTGSYTF. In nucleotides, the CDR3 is TGTGCCAGCAGTGCCGCCGGGACAGGGAGCTACACCTTC.

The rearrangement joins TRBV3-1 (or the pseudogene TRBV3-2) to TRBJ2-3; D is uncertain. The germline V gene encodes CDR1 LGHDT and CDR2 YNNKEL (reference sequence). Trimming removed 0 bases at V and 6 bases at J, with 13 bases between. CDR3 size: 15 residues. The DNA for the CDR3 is TGTGCCAGCAGCCAAGATGACGTTCTCAGGGATACGCAGTATTTT. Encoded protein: CASSQDDVLRDTQYF.

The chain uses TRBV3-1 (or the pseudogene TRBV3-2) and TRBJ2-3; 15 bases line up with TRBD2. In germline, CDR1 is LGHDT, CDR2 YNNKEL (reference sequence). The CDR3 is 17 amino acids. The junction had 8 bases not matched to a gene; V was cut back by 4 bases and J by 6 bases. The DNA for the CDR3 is TGTGCCAGCAGCCCTCCAATCGGACTAGCGGGAGGGGATACGCAGTATTTT. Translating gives CASSPPIGLAGGDTQYF.